This is a list of T cell receptor beta chains from one sample in a study of T-cell memory formation after mild COVID-19. TCRdb fed the 5' RACE reads into MiXCR, producing one record per CDR3 protein. The sample has 150,000 to 200,000 distinct CDR3 sequences, roughly 12% seen once; the top ten hold less than 4%. Sequenced input: PBMCs or a T cell subset sorted from them (not recorded which). All receptors derive from a man younger than 35 who had mild COVID-19 (a few samples of this study predate the infection). Cell type and time point are not known. Each CDR3 is given with its conserved first and last residue. A D gene is named only where the DNA matches it firmly. Clone size is shown for a subset of rows, as once, few, many or a class of expanded clone.

size: few
D: -
J: TRBJ1-5
V: TRBV18
CDR3: CASSPHNRAGQPQHF
DNA: TGTGCCAGCTCACCACATAACAGGGCGGGCCAGCCCCAGCATTTT

size: few
D: -
J: TRBJ2-2
V: TRBV10-3
CDR3: CAITGVPNTGELFF
DNA: TGTGCCATCACTGGGGTTCCCAACACCGGGGAGCTGTTTTTT

size: -
D: -
J: TRBJ2-3
V: TRBV7-3
CDR3: CASSPAGFPLDTQYF
DNA: TGTGCCAGCAGTCCGGCGGGGTTCCCATTGGATACGCAGTATTTT

size: -
D: -
J: TRBJ1-2
V: TRBV12-3/TRBV12-4
CDR3: CATREGNYGYTF
DNA: TGTGCCACCCGAGAGGGTAACTATGGCTACACCTTC

size: few
D: TRBD2
J: TRBJ2-5
V: TRBV9
CDR3: CASSVSGLASAETQYF
DNA: TGTGCCAGCAGCGTGTCAGGACTAGCGAGTGCTGAGACCCAGTACTTC

size: few
D: -
J: TRBJ2-1
V: TRBV5-1
CDR3: CASSLDIHNEQFF
DNA: TGCGCCAGCAGCTTGGACATACACAATGAGCAGTTCTTC

size: -
D: -
J: TRBJ2-1
V: TRBV7-2
CDR3: CASSLDGNNEQFF
DNA: TGTGCCAGCAGCCTGGACGGAAACAATGAGCAGTTCTTC

size: -
D: TRBD1
J: TRBJ1-5
V: TRBV28
CDR3: CASRRDRRYSNQPQHF
DNA: TGTGCCAGCAGACGGGACAGAAGATATAGCAATCAGCCCCAGCATTTT

size: many
D: -
J: TRBJ2-1
V: TRBV7-2
CDR3: CASSLGWGRTYNEQFF
DNA: TGTGCCAGCAGCTTAGGGTGGGGGCGCACCTACAATGAGCAGTTCTTC

size: many
D: TRBD2
J: TRBJ2-3
V: TRBV20-1
CDR3: CSALTSGVSDTQYF
DNA: TGCAGTGCTTTAACGAGCGGGGTCTCAGATACGCAGTATTTT

size: -
D: -
J: TRBJ2-5
V: TRBV4-3
CDR3: CASSHNSRRWETQYF
DNA: TGCGCCAGCAGCCATAACTCGCGACGGTGGGAGACCCAGTACTTC

size: -
D: TRBD1
J: TRBJ2-1
V: TRBV20-1
CDR3: CSARGVQGATYNEQFF
DNA: TGCAGTGCTAGAGGGGTACAGGGGGCTACCTACAATGAGCAGTTCTTC

size: few
D: TRBD1
J: TRBJ2-7
V: TRBV20-1
CDR3: CSASGTGAYRQYF
DNA: TGCAGTGCTTCCGGGACAGGGGCGTACCGGCAGTACTTC

size: few
D: -
J: TRBJ1-1
V: TRBV2
CDR3: CASTTQERGMTEAFF
DNA: TGTGCCAGCACCACCCAAGAGCGGGGTATGACTGAAGCTTTCTTT

size: -
D: -
J: TRBJ1-6
V: TRBV7-8
CDR3: CASLPRRAHLNSPLHF
DNA: TGTGCCAGCCTCCCGCGGCGGGCCCACCTTAATTCACCCCTCCACTTT

size: -
D: -
J: TRBJ1-1
V: TRBV10-3
CDR3: CATGLDTEAFF
DNA: TGTGCCACGGGACTGGACACTGAAGCTTTCTTT

size: few
D: -
J: TRBJ1-3
V: TRBV12-3/TRBV12-4
CDR3: CASSSTRQGGNTIYF
DNA: TGTGCCAGCAGTTCCACTCGGCAGGGAGGAAACACCATATATTTT

size: -
D: TRBD1
J: TRBJ1-2
V: TRBV20-1
CDR3: CSVSQPGQGADGYTF
DNA: TGCAGTGTTAGTCAACCGGGACAGGGGGCGGATGGCTACACCTTC

size: few
D: -
J: TRBJ2-3
V: TRBV10-3
CDR3: CAIKAAASTDTQYF
DNA: TGTGCCATCAAGGCCGCGGCTAGCACAGATACGCAGTATTTT

size: few
D: TRBD2
J: TRBJ2-3
V: TRBV5-1
CDR3: CASSRTSGADTQYF
DNA: TGCGCCAGCAGCAGGACTAGCGGGGCAGATACGCAGTATTTT

size: many
D: -
J: TRBJ2-1
V: TRBV11-2
CDR3: CASSLARYGAYNEQFF
DNA: TGTGCCAGCAGCTTGGCCCGCTACGGTGCCTACAATGAGCAGTTCTTC

size: many
D: TRBD1
J: TRBJ2-3
V: TRBV5-1
CDR3: CASSRDRPSTDTQYF
DNA: TGCGCCAGCAGCCGGGACAGACCTAGCACAGATACGCAGTATTTT

size: -
D: -
J: TRBJ2-3
V: TRBV7-6
CDR3: CASSLTEVAHTQYF
DNA: TGTGCCAGCAGCTTAACCGAGGTGGCACATACGCAGTATTTT

size: few
D: TRBD2
J: TRBJ2-2
V: TRBV6-5
CDR3: CASREGLAGGSTGELFF
DNA: TGTGCCAGCAGGGAGGGACTAGCGGGGGGAAGCACCGGGGAGCTGTTTTTT

size: medium-sized
D: -
J: TRBJ2-3
V: TRBV4-1
CDR3: CASSQETHPSTDTQYF
DNA: TGCGCCAGCAGCCAAGAGACTCACCCTAGCACAGATACGCAGTATTTT

size: medium-sized
D: TRBD2
J: TRBJ2-5
V: TRBV5-1
CDR3: CASRTGLAGQTQYF
DNA: TGCGCCAGCAGGACCGGACTAGCGGGCCAGACCCAGTACTTC

size: few
D: -
J: TRBJ2-3
V: TRBV29-1
CDR3: CSVVGGHRTDTQYF
DNA: TGCAGCGTTGTAGGCGGGCATCGGACAGATACGCAGTATTTT

size: -
D: -
J: TRBJ2-1
V: TRBV20-1
CDR3: CSARDPQSSYNEQFF
DNA: TGCAGTGCTAGAGATCCACAGAGCTCCTACAATGAGCAGTTCTTC

size: few
D: -
J: TRBJ2-1
V: TRBV10-2
CDR3: CASSELEGSYNEQFF
DNA: TGCGCCAGCAGTGAGTTGGAGGGATCCTACAATGAGCAGTTCTTC

size: -
D: TRBD2
J: TRBJ2-3
V: TRBV29-1
CDR3: CSVDMETSGGGTQYF
DNA: TGCAGCGTTGACATGGAGACTAGCGGGGGTGGTACGCAGTATTTT

size: -
D: -
J: TRBJ2-1
V: TRBV5-1
CDR3: CASSFSLRQDEQFF
DNA: TGCGCCAGCAGCTTCTCCCTCCGACAGGATGAGCAGTTCTTC

size: few
D: TRBD1
J: TRBJ2-1
V: TRBV9
CDR3: CASSSRTGADNEQFF
DNA: TGTGCCAGCAGCTCTCGGACAGGGGCCGACAATGAGCAGTTCTTC

size: few
D: -
J: TRBJ2-2
V: TRBV7-2
CDR3: CASSLRVFLRQFRNTGELFF
DNA: TGTGCCAGCAGCTTACGGGTCTTTTTACGACAGTTCCGGAACACCGGGGAGCTGTTTTTT

size: few
D: -
J: TRBJ2-5
V: TRBV12-3/TRBV12-4
CDR3: CASSLGGTQYF
DNA: TGTGCCAGCAGCCTGGGGGGGACCCAGTACTTC

size: few
D: TRBD1
J: TRBJ1-3
V: TRBV4-2
CDR3: CASSQGGQGRGNTIYF
DNA: TGTGCCAGCAGCCAAGGCGGACAGGGGAGAGGAAACACCATATATTTT

size: -
D: TRBD1
J: TRBJ2-5
V: TRBV18
CDR3: CASSPNTGQGGETQYF
DNA: TGTGCCAGCTCACCGAACACGGGACAGGGGGGAGAGACCCAGTACTTC

size: many
D: -
J: TRBJ1-4
V: TRBV20-1
CDR3: CSANIPMGGEKLFF
DNA: TGCAGTGCTAATATTCCCATGGGAGGGGAAAAACTGTTTTTT

size: -
D: TRBD1
J: TRBJ1-1
V: TRBV7-2
CDR3: CASRRDSMNTEAFF
DNA: TGTGCCAGCAGGAGGGACAGCATGAACACTGAAGCTTTCTTT

size: many
D: TRBD1
J: TRBJ1-1
V: TRBV6-5
CDR3: CASSYSTGVDEAFF
DNA: TGTGCCAGCAGTTACTCGACAGGGGTCGATGAAGCTTTCTTT

size: few
D: -
J: TRBJ1-1
V: TRBV20-1
CDR3: CSAREGTTEAFF
DNA: TGCAGTGCTAGAGAAGGGACCACTGAAGCTTTCTTT

size: -
D: TRBD1
J: TRBJ1-2
V: TRBV9
CDR3: CASSVDPSTGAEGYTF
DNA: TGTGCCAGCAGCGTAGATCCCTCGACAGGGGCGGAGGGCTACACCTTC

size: -
D: -
J: TRBJ2-1
V: TRBV11-2
CDR3: CASSLGPLNEQFF
DNA: TGTGCCAGCAGCTTAGGACCCCTTAATGAGCAGTTCTTC

size: few
D: TRBD1
J: TRBJ2-5
V: TRBV20-1
CDR3: CSAGQGRFRETQYF
DNA: TGCAGTGCTGGACAGGGGCGGTTTCGGGAGACCCAGTACTTC

size: -
D: TRBD2
J: TRBJ2-1
V: TRBV5-1
CDR3: CASSLLPSGDNEQFF
DNA: TGCGCCAGCAGCTTGTTGCCTAGCGGGGACAATGAGCAGTTCTTC

size: few
D: -
J: TRBJ2-1
V: TRBV5-1
CDR3: CASSLGPSALSDEQFF
DNA: TGCGCCAGCAGCTTGGGGCCGTCCGCCCTGAGCGATGAGCAGTTCTTC

size: -
D: TRBD1
J: TRBJ2-1
V: TRBV15
CDR3: CATSQAGDRGYNEQFF
DNA: TGTGCCACCAGCCAAGCAGGGGACAGGGGGTACAATGAGCAGTTCTTC

size: -
D: -
J: TRBJ1-4
V: TRBV12-3/TRBV12-4
CDR3: CASTSGIRDIEKLFF
DNA: TGTGCCAGCACCTCGGGGATCCGGGACATTGAAAAACTGTTTTTT

size: few
D: TRBD1
J: TRBJ1-1
V: TRBV5-1
CDR3: CASSSRTGETEAFF
DNA: TGCGCCAGCAGCTCGAGGACAGGGGAAACTGAAGCTTTCTTT

size: -
D: -
J: TRBJ2-1
V: TRBV20-1
CDR3: CSARISGNEQFF
DNA: TGCAGTGCTAGAATTTCGGGGAATGAGCAGTTCTTC

size: few
D: -
J: TRBJ2-6
V: TRBV7-2
CDR3: CASSPSGPGANVLTF
DNA: TGTGCCAGCAGCCCCTCGGGCCCTGGGGCCAACGTCCTGACTTTC

size: few
D: -
J: TRBJ2-2
V: TRBV7-8
CDR3: CASSPVPPLRAQNTGELFF
DNA: TGTGCCAGCAGCCCTGTTCCCCCCCTGAGGGCCCAGAACACCGGGGAGCTGTTTTTT

size: -
D: -
J: TRBJ1-1
V: TRBV28
CDR3: CASTLWTEAFF
DNA: TGTGCCAGCACCTTGTGGACTGAAGCTTTCTTT

size: many
D: TRBD1
J: TRBJ1-2
V: TRBV19
CDR3: CASSVTGSPPGYTF
DNA: TGTGCCAGTAGTGTGACAGGGAGTCCTCCTGGCTACACCTTC

size: -
D: -
J: TRBJ2-5
V: TRBV7-7
CDR3: CASSLGVTPKETQYF
DNA: TGTGCCAGCAGCTTAGGAGTCACGCCGAAAGAGACCCAGTACTTC

size: -
D: TRBD2
J: TRBJ2-5
V: TRBV2
CDR3: CASSEALAGGRKEETQYF
DNA: TGTGCCAGCAGTGAAGCGTTAGCGGGGGGCCGGAAGGAAGAGACCCAGTACTTC

size: few
D: TRBD2
J: TRBJ2-5
V: TRBV10-3
CDR3: CAITPDSGGPGETQYF
DNA: TGTGCCATCACCCCGGATAGCGGGGGGCCAGGGGAGACCCAGTACTTC

size: -
D: -
J: TRBJ2-5
V: TRBV3-1
CDR3: CASSQGGETQETQYF
DNA: TGTGCCAGCAGCCAGGGTGGAGAGACCCAAGAGACCCAGTACTTC

size: few
D: TRBD1
J: TRBJ1-2
V: TRBV12-3/TRBV12-4
CDR3: CASSTDRGKRGYTF
DNA: TGTGCCAGCAGTACCGACAGGGGGAAACGCGGCTACACCTTC

size: few
D: TRBD1
J: TRBJ2-1
V: TRBV18
CDR3: CASSPLTGRGNEQFF
DNA: TGTGCCAGCTCACCTTTGACAGGGAGAGGCAATGAGCAGTTCTTC